The rows below give T cell receptor beta chains drawn from one sample of a study of cytomegalovirus exposure and HLA in healthy donors. Profiling relied on immunoSEQ multiplex PCR, and the TCRdb table lists in-frame clones only, not all of them. The repertoire includes some 150,000 clones, 75% to 90% of them detected once, and 20% to 25% sits in the top ten. The sequenced sample was PBMCs. The receptor source for this set is a man younger than 35 in good health and CMV-seropositive. The CDR3 runs from the conserved cysteine through the conserved F or W.

CDR3 length	V gene	CDR3 protein
15	TRBV5-4	CASSPQGTPNSPLHF
15	TRBV5-4	CASSLTGLGNYGYTF
16	TRBV4-3	CASSQDPSGGANEQFF
13	TRBV19	CASRAAGTYEQYF
12	TRBV5-4	CASSLQGKPQHF
13	TRBV11-3	CASSLEAGETQYF
15	TRBV5-1	CASSTGDATNEKLFF
15	TRBV5-1	CASSLVSRRQETQYF
12	TRBV6-1	CASSVPGGGYTF
18	TRBV4-1	CASSQDLVFGGNQETQYF
16	TRBV4-1	CASSQVVRGTNNEQFF
16	TRBV11-2	CASRKSGGLVSYGYTF
12	TRBV5-4	CASFSVRNEQFF
16	TRBV27	CASNALAGADSYEQYF
16	TRBV4-2	CASSQETSGAAYEQYF
16	TRBV7-8	CASSLGASGWDNEQFF
12	TRBV29-1	CSVGLRTGELFF
13	TRBV7-3	CASSLTGAREQFF
14	TRBV5-1	CASSFGQGNTEAFF
15	TRBV19	CASSPGGRSAYEQYF
15	TRBV19	CASRRIGANTGELFF
13	TRBV4-1	CASSQVGGEKLFF
13	TRBV6-5	CASSYEHREKLFF
12	TRBV9	CASSPDRGTQYF
14	TRBV4-2	CASSPRQGSGELFF
15	TRBV9	CASSQAGGPQETQYF
15	TRBV5-4	CASSLAPDSNYGYTF
15	TRBV5-6	CASSLAAGGLREQYF
16	TRBV7-9	CASLRMTSGRRNEQFF
13	TRBV2	CASDEGLQETQYF
17	TRBV4-1	CASSILGSGTSTDTQYF
12	TRBV10-2	CASSVNQETQYF
13	TRBV14	CASSQAAGSKAFF
17	TRBV4-3	CASSQGPSGEPYNEQFF
15	TRBV4-3	CASSQWTNRGHEQFF
18	TRBV9	CASSVAPGTSGGAETQYF
14	TRBV30	CAFYDRGRLYGYTF
16	TRBV9	CASSVGSGWAKNIQYF
16	TRBV2	CASSPLRQALNYGYTF
14	TRBV6-5	CASSAGGKNYGYTF
13	TRBV7-9	CASSFRGTGELFF
13	TRBV6-1	CASSDTGAYEQYF
13	TRBV27	CASSLDSSYEQYF
15	TRBV7-2	CASSLETGVNQPQHF
17	TRBV4-3	CASSPGEGPRSSYEQYF
14	TRBV6-1	CASSTGQTNEKLFF
14	TRBV7-9	CASSLSGRGEKLFF
14	TRBV10-3	CAISSTSGSDEQYF
15	TRBV2	CASSVSRTPSYGYTF
17	TRBV6-1	CASSGGLAGGPADTQYF
16	TRBV5-1	CASSLEGSGRGETQYF